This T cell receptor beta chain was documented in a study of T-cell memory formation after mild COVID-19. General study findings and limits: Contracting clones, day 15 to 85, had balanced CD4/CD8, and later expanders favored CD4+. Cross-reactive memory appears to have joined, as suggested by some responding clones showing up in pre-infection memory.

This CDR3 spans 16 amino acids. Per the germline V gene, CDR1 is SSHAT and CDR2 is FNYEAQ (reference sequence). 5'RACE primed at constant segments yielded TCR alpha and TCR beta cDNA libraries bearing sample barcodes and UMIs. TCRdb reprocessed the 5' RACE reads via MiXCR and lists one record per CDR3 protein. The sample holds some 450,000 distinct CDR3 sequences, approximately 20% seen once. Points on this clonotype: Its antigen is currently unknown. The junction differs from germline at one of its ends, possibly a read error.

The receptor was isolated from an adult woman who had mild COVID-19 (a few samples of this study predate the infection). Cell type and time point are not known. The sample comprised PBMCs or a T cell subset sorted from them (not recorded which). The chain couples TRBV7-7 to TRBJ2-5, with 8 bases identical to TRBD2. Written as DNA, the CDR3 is TGTGCTAGCAGCTTATTCGGTGGCGGGGGGCAAGAGACCCAGTACTTC. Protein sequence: CASSLFGGGGQETQYF.